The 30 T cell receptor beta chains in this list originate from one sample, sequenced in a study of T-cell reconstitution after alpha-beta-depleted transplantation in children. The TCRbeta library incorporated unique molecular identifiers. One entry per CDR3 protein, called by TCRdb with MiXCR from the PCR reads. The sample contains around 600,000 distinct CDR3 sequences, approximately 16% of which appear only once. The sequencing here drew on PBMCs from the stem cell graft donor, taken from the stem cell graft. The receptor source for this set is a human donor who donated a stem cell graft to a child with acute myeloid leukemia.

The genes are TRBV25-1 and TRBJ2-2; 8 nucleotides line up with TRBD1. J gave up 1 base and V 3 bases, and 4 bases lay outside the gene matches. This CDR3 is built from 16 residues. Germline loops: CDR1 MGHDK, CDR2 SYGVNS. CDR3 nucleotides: TGTGCCAGCAGTGACCCAGGGACAGGGAACACCGGGGAGCTGTTTTTT. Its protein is CASSDPGTGNTGELFF.

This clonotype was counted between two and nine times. The CDR3 region has the DNA TGTGCCATCAGTGAGTCTGGGACAGGGGGATCAGATACGCAGTATTTT. Amino acid sequence: CAISESGTGGSDTQYF. The V and J genes are TRBV10-3 and TRBJ2-3; 11 positions agree with TRBD1. From germline, CDR1 is ENHRY and CDR2 SYGVKD. Trimming took 0 bases from V and 4 from J; bases not matched to a gene: 3. The CDR3 has 16 residues.

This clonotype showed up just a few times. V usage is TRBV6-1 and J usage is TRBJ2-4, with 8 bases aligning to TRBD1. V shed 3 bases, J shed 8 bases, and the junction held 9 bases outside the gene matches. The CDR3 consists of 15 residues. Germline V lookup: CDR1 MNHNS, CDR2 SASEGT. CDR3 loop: CASSDLRTGNHIQYF. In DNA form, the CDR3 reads TGTGCCAGCAGTGACCTGCGGACAGGGAATCACATTCAGTACTTC.

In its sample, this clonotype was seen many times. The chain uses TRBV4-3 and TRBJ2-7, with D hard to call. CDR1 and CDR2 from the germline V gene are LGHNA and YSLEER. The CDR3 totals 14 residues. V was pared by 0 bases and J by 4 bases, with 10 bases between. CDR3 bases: TGCGCCAGCAGCCAAGATTGGCTCCAATACGAGCAGTACTTC. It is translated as CASSQDWLQYEQYF.

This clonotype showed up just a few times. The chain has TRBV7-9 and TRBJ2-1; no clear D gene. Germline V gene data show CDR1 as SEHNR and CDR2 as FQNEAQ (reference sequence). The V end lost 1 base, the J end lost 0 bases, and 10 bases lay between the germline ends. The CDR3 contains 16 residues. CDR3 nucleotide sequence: TGTGCCAGCAGCTTAGTTTCCGGAAGCTCCTACAATGAGCAGTTCTTC. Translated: CASSLVSGSSYNEQFF.

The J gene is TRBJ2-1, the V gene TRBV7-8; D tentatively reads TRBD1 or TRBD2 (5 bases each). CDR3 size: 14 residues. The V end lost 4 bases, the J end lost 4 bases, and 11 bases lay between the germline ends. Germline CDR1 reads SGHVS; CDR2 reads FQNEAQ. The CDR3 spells CASSWDPNYNEQFF. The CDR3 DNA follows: TGTGCCAGCAGCTGGGACCCCAATTACAATGAGCAGTTCTTC.

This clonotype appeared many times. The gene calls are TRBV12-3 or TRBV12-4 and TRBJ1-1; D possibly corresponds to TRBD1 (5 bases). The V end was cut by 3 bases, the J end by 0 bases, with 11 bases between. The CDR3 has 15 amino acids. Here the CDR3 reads CASSFFGGVNTEAFF. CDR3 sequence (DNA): TGTGCCAGCAGTTTCTTTGGGGGAGTGAACACTGAAGCTTTCTTT.

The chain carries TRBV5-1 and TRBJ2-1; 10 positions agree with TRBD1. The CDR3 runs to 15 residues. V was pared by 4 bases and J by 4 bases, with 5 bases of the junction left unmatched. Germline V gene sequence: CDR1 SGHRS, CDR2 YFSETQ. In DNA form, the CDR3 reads TGCGCCAGCAGCCGGGCGGGACAGGGGTACAATGAGCAGTTCTTC. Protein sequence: CASSRAGQGYNEQFF.

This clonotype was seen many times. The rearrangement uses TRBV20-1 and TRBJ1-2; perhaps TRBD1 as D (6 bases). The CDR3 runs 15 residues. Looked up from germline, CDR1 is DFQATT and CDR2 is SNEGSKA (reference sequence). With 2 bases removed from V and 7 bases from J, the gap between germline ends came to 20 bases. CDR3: CSARPHTIQGSGYTF. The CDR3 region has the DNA TGCAGTGCTAGACCCCATACCATACAGGGAAGTGGCTACACCTTC.

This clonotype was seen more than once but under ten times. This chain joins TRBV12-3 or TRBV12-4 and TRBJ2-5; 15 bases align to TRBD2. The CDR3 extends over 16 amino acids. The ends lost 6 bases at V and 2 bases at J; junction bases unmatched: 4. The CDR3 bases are TGTGCCAGCAGAGATGGACTAGCGGGGGGGCAAGAGACCCAGTACTTC. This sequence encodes CASRDGLAGGQETQYF.

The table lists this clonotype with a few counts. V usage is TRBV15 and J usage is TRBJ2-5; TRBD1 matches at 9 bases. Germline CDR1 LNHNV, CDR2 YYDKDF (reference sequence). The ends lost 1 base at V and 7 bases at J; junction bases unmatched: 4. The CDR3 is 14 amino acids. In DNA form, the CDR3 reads TGTGCCACCAGCAGAGGTTCGGGACAGGGGACCCAGTACTTC. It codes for CATSRGSGQGTQYF.

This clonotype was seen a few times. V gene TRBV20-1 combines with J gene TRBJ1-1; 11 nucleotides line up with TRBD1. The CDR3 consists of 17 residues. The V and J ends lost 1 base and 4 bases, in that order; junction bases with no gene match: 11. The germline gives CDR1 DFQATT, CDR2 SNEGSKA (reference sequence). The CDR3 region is CSARGRTGGDGFTEAFF. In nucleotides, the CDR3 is TGCAGTGCTAGAGGTAGGACAGGGGGCGATGGATTCACTGAAGCTTTCTTT.

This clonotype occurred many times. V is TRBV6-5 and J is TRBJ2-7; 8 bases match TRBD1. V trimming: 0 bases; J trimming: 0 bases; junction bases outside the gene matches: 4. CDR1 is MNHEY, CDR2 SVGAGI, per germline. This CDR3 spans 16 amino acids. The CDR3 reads CASSYSQGASSYEQYF. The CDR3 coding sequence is TGTGCCAGCAGTTACTCTCAGGGGGCCAGCTCCTACGAGCAGTACTTC.

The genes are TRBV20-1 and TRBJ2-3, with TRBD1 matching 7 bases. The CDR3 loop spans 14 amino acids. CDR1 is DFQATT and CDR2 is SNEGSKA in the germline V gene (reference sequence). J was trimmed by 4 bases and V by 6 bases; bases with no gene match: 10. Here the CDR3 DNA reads TGCAGTGCCCCTCCCCGACAGGGCCCAGATACGCAGTATTTT. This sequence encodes CSAPPRQGPDTQYF.

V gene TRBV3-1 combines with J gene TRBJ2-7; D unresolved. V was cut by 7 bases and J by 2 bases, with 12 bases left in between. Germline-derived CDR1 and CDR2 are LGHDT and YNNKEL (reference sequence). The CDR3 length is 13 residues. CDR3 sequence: CASNGPSPYEQYF. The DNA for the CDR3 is TGTGCCAGCAACGGACCCTCACCCTACGAGCAGTACTTC.

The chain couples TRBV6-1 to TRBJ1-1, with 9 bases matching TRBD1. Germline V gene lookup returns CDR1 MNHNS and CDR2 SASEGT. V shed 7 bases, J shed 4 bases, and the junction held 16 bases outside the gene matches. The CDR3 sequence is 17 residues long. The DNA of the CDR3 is TGTGCCAGCACACGGCGTACAGGGGGCGCGTTTACCACTGAAGCTTTCTTT. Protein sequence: CASTRRTGGAFTTEAFF.

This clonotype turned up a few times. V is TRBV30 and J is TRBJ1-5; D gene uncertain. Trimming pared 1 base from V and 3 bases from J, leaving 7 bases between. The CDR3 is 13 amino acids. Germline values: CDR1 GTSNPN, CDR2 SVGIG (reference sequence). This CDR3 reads CAWSDGFNQPQHF. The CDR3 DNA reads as TGTGCCTGGAGTGATGGTTTCAATCAGCCCCAGCATTTT.

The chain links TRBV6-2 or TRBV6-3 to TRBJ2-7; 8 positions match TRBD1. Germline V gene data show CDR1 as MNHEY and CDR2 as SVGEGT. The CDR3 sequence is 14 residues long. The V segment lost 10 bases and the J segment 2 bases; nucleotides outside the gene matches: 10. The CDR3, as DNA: TGTGCCACCTCGGACAGGGACGAAACCTACGAGCAGTACGTC. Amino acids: CATSDRDETYEQYV.

In nucleotides, the CDR3 is TGTGCCACCCGACAGGGGAGCGGGGCCAACGTCCTGACTTTC. This sequence encodes CATRQGSGANVLTF. This chain connects TRBV6-1 to TRBJ2-6; 8 bases are a match to TRBD1. Looked up from germline, CDR1 is MNHNS and CDR2 is SASEGT. The CDR3 is 14 residues long. Trimming removed 10 bases from V and 4 bases from J; junction bases left unmatched: 6.

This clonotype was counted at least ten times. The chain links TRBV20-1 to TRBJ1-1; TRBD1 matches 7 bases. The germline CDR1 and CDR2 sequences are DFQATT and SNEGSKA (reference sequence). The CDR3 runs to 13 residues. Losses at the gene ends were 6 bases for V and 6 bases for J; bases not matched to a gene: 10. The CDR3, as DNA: TGCAGTGCCCCCCTTCCGGGACAGTCTGAAGCTTTCTTT. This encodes CSAPLPGQSEAFF.

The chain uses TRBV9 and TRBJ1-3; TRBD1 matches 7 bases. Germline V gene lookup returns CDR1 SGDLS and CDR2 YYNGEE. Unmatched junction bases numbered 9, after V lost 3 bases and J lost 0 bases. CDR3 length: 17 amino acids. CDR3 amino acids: CASSAGGGLSSGNTIYF. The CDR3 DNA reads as TGTGCCAGCAGCGCGGGAGGGGGCCTTAGCTCTGGAAACACCATATATTTT.

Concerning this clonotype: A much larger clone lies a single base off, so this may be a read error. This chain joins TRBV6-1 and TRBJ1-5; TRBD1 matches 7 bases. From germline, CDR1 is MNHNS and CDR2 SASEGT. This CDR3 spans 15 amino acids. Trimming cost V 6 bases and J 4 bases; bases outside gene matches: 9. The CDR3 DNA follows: TGTGCCAGCAGGGATGGGACAGCCCGAAATCAGCCCCAGCATTTT. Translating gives CASRDGTARNQPQHF.

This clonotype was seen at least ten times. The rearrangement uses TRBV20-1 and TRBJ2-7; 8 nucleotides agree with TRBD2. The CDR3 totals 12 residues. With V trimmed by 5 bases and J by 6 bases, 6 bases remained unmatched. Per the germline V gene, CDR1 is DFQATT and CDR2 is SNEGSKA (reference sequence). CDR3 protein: CSAPGTRGEQYF. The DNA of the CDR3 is TGCAGTGCTCCCGGGACTAGAGGCGAGCAGTACTTC.

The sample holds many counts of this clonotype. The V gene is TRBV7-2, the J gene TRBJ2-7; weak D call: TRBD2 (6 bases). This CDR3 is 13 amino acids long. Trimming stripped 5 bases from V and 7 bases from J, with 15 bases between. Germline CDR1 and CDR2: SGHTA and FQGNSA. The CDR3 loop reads CASSPGGSGEQYF. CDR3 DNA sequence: TGTGCCAGCAGCCCCGGTGGTAGCGGTGAGCAGTACTTC.

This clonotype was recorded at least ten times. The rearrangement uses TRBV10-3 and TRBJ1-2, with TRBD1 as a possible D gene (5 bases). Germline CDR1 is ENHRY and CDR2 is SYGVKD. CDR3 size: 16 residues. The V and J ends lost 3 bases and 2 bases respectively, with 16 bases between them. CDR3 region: CAISDPAGVANYGYTF. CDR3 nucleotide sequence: TGTGCCATCAGTGACCCCGCGGGGGTTGCCAACTATGGCTACACCTTC.

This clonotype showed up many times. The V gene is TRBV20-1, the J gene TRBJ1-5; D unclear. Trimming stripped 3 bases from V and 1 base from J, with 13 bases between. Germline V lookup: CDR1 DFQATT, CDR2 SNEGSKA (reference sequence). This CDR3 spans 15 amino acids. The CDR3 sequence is CSASRWRYSNQPQHF. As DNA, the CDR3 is TGCAGTGCTAGCAGGTGGAGATACAGCAATCAGCCCCAGCATTTT.

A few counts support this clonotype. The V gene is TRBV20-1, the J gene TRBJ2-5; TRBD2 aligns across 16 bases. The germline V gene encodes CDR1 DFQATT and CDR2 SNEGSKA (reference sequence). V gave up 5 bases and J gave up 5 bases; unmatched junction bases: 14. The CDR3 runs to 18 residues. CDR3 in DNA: TGCAGTGCTTCGCCGGGACTAGCGGGGGGGCCCTCGGGGGAGACCCAGTACTTC. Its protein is CSASPGLAGGPSGETQYF.

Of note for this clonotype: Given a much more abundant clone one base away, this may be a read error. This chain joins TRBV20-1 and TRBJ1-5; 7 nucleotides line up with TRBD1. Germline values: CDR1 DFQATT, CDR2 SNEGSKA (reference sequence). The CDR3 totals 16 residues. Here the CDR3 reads CSASRQGFYSNQLQHF. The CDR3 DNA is TGCAGTGCCAGCCGACAGGGTTTTTATAGCAATCAGCTCCAGCATTTT.

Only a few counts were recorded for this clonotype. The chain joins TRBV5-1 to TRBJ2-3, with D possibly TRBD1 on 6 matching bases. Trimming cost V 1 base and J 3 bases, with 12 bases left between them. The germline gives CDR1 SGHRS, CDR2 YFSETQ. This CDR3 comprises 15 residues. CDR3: CASSLRGTQTDTQYF. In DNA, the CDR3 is TGCGCCAGCAGCTTGAGGGGGACCCAAACAGATACGCAGTATTTT.

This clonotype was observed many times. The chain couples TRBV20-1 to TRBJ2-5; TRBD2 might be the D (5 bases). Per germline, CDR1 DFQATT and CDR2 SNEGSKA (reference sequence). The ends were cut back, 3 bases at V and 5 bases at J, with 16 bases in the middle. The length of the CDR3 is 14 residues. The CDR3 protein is CSASRASSSETQYF. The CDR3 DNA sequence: TGCAGTGCTAGTAGGGCTAGCAGTAGTGAGACCCAGTACTTC.